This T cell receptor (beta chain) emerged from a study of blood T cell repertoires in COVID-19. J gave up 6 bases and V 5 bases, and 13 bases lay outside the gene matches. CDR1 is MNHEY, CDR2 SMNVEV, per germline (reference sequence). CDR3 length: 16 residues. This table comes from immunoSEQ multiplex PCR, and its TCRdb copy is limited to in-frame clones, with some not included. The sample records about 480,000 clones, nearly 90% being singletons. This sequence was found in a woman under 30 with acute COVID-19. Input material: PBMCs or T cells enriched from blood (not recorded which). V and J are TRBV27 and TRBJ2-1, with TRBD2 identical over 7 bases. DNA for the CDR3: TGTGCCAGCAGTCAAACTCGGGAGGAGGGGTTCAATGAGCAGTTCTTC. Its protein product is CASSQTREEGFNEQFF.